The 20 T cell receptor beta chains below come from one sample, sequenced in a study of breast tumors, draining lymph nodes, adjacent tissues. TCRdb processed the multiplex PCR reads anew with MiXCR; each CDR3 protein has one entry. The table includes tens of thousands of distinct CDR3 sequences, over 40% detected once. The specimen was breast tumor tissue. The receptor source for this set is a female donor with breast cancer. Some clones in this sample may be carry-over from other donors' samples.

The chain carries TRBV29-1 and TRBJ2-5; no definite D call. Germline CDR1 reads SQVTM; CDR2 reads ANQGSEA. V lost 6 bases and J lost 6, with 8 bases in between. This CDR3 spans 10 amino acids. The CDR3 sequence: CSVAHQTQYF. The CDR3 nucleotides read TGCAGCGTAGCTCATCAGACCCAGTACTTC.

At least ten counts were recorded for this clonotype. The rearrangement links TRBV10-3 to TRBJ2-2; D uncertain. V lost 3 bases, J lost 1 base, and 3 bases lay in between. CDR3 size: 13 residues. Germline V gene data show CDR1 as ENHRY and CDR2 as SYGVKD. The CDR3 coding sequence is TGTGCCATCAGTGATCAGAACACCGGGGAGCTGTTTTTT. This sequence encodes CAISDQNTGELFF.

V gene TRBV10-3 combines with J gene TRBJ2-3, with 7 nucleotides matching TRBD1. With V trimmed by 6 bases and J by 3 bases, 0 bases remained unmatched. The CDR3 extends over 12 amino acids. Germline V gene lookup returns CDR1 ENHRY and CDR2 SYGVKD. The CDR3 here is CAIRTGTDTQYF. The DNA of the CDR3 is TGTGCCATCAGGACAGGGACAGATACGCAGTATTTT.

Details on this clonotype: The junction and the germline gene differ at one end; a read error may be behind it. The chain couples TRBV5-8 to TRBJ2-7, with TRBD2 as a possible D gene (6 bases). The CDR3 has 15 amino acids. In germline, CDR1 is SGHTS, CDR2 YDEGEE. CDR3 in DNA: TGTGCCAACAGCTTGGAAGGCGGGACGTCCTACGAGCAGCACTTC. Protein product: CANSLEGGTSYEQHF.

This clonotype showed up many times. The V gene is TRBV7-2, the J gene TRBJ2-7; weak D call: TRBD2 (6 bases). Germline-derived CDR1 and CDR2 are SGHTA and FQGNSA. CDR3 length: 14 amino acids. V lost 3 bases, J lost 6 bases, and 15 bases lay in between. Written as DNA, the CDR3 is TGTGCCAGCAGCTTGGGCGGGAACTTTCGCGAGCAGTACTTC. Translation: CASSLGGNFREQYF.

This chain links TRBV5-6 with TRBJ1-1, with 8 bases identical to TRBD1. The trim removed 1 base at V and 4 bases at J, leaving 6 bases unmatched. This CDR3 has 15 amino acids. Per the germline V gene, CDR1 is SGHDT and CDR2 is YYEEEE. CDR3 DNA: TGTGCCAGCAGCTTGACCAGGGGGCAGATCACTGAAGCTTTCTTT. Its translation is CASSLTRGQITEAFF.

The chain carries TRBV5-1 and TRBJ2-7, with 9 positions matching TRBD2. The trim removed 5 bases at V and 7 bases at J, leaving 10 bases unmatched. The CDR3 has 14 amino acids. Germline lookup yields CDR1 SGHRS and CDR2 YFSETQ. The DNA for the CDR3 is TGCGCCAGCAGTCTTAGCGGGGGCTACGCTGAGCAGTACTTC. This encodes CASSLSGGYAEQYF.

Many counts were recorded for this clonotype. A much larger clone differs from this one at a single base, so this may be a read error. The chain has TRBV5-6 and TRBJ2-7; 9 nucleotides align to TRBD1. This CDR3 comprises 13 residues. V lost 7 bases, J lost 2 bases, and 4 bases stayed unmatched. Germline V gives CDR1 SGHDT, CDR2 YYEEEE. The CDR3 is CASGTGGTYEQYF. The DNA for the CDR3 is TGTGCCAGCGGAACAGGGGGCACCTACGAGCAGTACTTC.

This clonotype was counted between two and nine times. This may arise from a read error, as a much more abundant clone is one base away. The CDR3 sequence is CASSAGLNQETQSF. CDR3 nucleotide sequence: TGTGCCAGCAGCGCCGGACTAAACCAAGAGACCCAGTCCTTC. J is TRBJ2-5 and V is TRBV9, with a weak D call TRBD2 (6 bases). The CDR3 runs to 14 residues. Germline CDR1 reads SGDLS; CDR2 reads YYNGEE.

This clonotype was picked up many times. Written as DNA, the CDR3 is TGTGCCAGCAGCACCCTCACAGGGTTGTTGGCTGGGGCCAACGTCCTGACTTTC. Encoded protein: CASSTLTGLLAGANVLTF. The rearrangement joins TRBV5-6 to TRBJ2-6; tentative D call: TRBD1 (6 bases). Germline V gene lookup returns CDR1 SGHDT and CDR2 YYEEEE. The ends were cut back, 4 bases at V and 2 bases at J, with 19 bases in the middle. This CDR3 contains 18 residues.

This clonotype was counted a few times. In DNA form, the CDR3 reads TGCGCCAGCAGCTTGCGGACAGGGGTCATGAACACTGAAGCTTTCTTT. Amino acid sequence: CASSLRTGVMNTEAFF. The chain combines TRBV5-1 with TRBJ1-1; 9 nucleotides match TRBD1. This CDR3 has 16 amino acids. V lost 1 base, J lost 0 bases, and 4 bases stayed unmatched. From germline, CDR1 is SGHRS and CDR2 YFSETQ.

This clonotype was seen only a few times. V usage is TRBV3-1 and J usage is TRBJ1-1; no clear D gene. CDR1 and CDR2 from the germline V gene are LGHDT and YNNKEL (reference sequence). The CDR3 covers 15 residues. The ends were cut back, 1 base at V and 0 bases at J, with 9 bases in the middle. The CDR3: CASSQGTQLNTEAFF. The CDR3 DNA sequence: TGTGCCAGCAGCCAAGGGACGCAGTTGAACACTGAAGCTTTCTTT.

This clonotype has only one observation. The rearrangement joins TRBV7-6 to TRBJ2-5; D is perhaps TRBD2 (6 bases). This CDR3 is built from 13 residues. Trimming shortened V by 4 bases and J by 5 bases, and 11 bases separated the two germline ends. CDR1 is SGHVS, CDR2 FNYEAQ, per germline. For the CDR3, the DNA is TGTGCCAGCAGCTCCCCGGGAGCGGAGACCCAGTACTTC. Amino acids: CASSSPGAETQYF.

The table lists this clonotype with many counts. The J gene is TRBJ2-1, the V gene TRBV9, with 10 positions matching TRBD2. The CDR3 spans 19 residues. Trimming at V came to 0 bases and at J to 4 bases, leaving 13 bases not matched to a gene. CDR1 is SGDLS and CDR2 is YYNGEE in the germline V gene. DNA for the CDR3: TGTGCCAGCAGCGTAGAGGATTGGACTAGCGGTAGGGGGTACAATGAGCAGTTCTTC. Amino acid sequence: CASSVEDWTSGRGYNEQFF.

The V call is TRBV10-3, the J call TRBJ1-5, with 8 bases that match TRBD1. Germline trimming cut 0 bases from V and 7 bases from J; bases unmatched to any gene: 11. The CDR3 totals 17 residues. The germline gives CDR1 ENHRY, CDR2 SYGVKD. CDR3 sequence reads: CAISESIQGAYEQPQHF. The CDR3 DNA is TGTGCCATCAGTGAGTCGATCCAGGGGGCTTACGAGCAGCCCCAGCATTTT.

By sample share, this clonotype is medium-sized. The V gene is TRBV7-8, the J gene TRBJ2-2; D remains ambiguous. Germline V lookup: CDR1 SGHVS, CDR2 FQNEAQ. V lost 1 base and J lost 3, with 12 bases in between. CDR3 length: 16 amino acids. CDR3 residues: CASSLDSFYDTGELFF. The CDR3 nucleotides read TGTGCCAGCAGCTTAGACAGTTTTTACGACACCGGGGAGCTGTTTTTT.

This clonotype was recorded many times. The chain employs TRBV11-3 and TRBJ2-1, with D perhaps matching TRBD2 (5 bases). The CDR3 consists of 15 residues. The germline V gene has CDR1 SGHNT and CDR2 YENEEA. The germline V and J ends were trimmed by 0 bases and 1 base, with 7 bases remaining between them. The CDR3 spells CASSLDGVSYNEQFF. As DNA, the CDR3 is TGTGCCAGCAGCTTAGACGGGGTGTCCTACAATGAGCAGTTCTTC.

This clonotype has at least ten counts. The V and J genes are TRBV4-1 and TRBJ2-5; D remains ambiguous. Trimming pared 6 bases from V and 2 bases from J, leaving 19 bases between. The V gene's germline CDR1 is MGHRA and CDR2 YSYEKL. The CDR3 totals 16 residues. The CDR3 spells CASRNLLSTKQETQYF. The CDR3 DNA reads TGCGCCAGCAGGAATTTGTTGTCCACCAAACAAGAGACCCAGTACTTC.

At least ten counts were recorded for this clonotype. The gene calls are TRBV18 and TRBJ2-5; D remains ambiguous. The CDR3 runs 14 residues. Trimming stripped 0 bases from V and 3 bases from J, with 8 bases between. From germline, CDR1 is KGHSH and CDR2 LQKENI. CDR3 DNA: TGTGCCAGCTCACCACCTTCCAGGAAAGAGACCCAGTACTTC. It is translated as CASSPPSRKETQYF.

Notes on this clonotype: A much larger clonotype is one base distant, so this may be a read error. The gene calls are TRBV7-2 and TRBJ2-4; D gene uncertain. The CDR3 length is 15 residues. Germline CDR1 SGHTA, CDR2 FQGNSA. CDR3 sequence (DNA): TGTGCCAGCAGCTTAGCGATAGGAAGGGAAAACATTCAGCACTTC. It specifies CASSLAIGRENIQHF.